This TCR beta chain derives from a study of T cells in Graves' hyperthyroidism and ophthalmopathy (dated 2019 in TCRdb). A note on the overall study: Peripheral blood was sampled at the time of initial diagnosis, prior to any treatment. TCR V-J signatures able to tell the groups apart were searched for in a discovery cohort of approximately 95 patients, of whom over 40 had Graves' ophthalmopathy and about 55 had stable Graves' hyperthyroidism. After sampling, hyperthyroidism patients received methimazole starting at 30 mg daily, and ophthalmopathy patients received high-dose intravenous methylprednisolone. The roughly 100 discovery patients were randomly split 7:3 into training and test sets. TCR Vbeta CDR3 sequencing of 120 to 150 peripheral blood samples (43 ophthalmopathy, 70 to 85 hyperthyroidism and roughly 17 progressor patients) is reported in the paper. Prospective prediction of ophthalmopathy was tested in an independent validation cohort consisting of 18 hyperthyroidism patients and 17 patients who later progressed to ophthalmopathy. In about 6 Graves' hyperthyroidism patients, the study also compared T-cell repertoires from thyroid tissue with T-cell repertoires from blood.

Moderately to severely active disease, a Clinical Activity Score of at least 3, a NOSPECS grade of at least 4, and a duration under 3 months were present in ophthalmopathy patients. Exclusion was applied to patients with uncontrolled infections, other autoimmune diseases, pregnancy or lactation. Clinical symptoms, serum thyroxine and TRAb, thyroid ultrasound, and orbital computed tomography formed the basis for the diagnoses. PBMCs were isolated from about 10 ml of fresh peripheral blood by Ficoll-Paque density gradient centrifugation. Total RNA was extracted using Trizol reagent, and RNA quality was assessed on an Agilent 2100 Bioanalyzer. Reading the germline V gene gives CDR1 MNHNS and CDR2 SASEGT. The CDR3 contains 14 residues, cysteine and phenylalanine counted. The entry retains the CDR3 DNA only, 42 bases that are in frame from base 1. V and J are truncated by 4 bases and 7 bases respectively, leaving an intervening sequence of 16 bases.

This clonotype occurred many times. The antigen this receptor binds is unknown. Per-base quality was not reported, and no clone a single base away is much larger than it. TCR beta CDR3 regions were amplified from RNA transcripts. For the first round of RT-PCR on the TCR CDR3, the HTBI primer set was used together with the Qiagen OneStep RT-PCR kit. A second multiplex PCR round built the libraries, followed by size selection and purification. Libraries were sequenced paired-end with 100 bp reads on an Illumina HiSeq2000. The authors processed their data as follows. Raw data were processed with SOAPnuke, discarding reads with adapters, uncalled bases, mean Phred below 15, or no exact constant-primer or identifier match. High-quality paired reads were merged using COPE v1.2.5, and each unique nucleotide sequence was defined as a clonotype. MiTCR v1.1 was used to align the clonotypes against IMGT TRBV, TRBD and TRBJ reference segments. Analysis was restricted to V-J combinations with a frequency above 0.0001, which covered roughly 99% of repertoires. The TCS score was defined as F50 (clonal expansion) divided by E x V (chaos), with BLOSUM62-based TCRdist calculated between CDR3 peptides within each V-J. Welch's t-statistics and random forest reduced some 510 V-J features to 13, which were used in a naive Bayes classifier (R e1071). TCRdb applied fastp at Q25 and MiXCR to the public reads, then kept only in-frame beta chains. A single entry per CDR3 protein holds the most common genes and DNA from its merged rows. The V and J calls here are based on TCRdb, not the publication. This sample gives hundreds of thousands of distinct CDR3 sequences in total; 20% to 25% of them show up just once. The ten largest make up 34% of the sample.

Paper-wide results and their limitations: No statistical method was used to fix the sample size in advance, and group allocation was not hidden from the investigators. A 13 V-J signature model separated ophthalmopathy from stable hyperthyroidism, with approximately 86% sensitivity and 81.08% specificity in cross-validation and 80%/75% in testing. Blood samples also contained most of the expanded thyroid clonotypes (frequency above 0.001), which suggests that blood repertoires may reflect thyroid immune responses. In validation, progression to ophthalmopathy was predicted by the model with more than 65% sensitivity and approximately 78% specificity, a median of 6.5 months before onset.

The specimen was blood. This sequence uses TRBV6-1 and TRBJ1-1; the D gene identity is not certain. This receptor was obtained from a man aged 25-45 years with Graves' ophthalmopathy. The nucleotide sequence reads as follows: TGTGCCAGCAGTGCCGGGCTCGTATCGGTTGAAGCTTTCTTT. It encodes CASSAGLVSVEAFF.